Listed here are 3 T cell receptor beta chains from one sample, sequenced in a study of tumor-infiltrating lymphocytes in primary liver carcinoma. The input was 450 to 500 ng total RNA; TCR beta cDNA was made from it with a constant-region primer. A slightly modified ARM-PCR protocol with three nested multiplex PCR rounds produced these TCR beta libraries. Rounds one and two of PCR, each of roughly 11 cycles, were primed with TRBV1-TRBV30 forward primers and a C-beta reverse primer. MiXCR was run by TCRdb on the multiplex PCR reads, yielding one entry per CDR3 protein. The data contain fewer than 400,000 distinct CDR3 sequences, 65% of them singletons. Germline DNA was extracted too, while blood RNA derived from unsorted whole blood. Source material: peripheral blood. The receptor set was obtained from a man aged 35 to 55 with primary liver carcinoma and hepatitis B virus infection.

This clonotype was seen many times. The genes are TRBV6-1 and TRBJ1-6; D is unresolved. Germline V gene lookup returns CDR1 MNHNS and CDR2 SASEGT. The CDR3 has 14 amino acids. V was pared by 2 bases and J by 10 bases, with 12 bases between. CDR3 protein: CASSESTVGSPLHF. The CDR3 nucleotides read TGTGCCAGCAGTGAATCTACAGTGGGGTCACCCCTCCACTTT.

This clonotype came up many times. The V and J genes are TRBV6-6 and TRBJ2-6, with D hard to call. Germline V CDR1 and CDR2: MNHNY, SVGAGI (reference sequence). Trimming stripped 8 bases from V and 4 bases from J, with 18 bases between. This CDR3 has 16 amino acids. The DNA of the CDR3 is TGTGCCAGCTGCCTCCCCGGACGAGCCGGGGCCAACGTCCTGACTTTC. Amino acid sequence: CASCLPGRAGANVLTF.

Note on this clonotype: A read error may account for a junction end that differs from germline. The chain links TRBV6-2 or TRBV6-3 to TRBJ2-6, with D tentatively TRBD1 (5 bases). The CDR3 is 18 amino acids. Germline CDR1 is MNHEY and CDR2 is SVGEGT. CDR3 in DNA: TGTGCCAGCGGGATAACACCCAGGGCCCTCTCTGGGGCCGACGTCCTGACTTTC. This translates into CASGITPRALSGADVLTF.